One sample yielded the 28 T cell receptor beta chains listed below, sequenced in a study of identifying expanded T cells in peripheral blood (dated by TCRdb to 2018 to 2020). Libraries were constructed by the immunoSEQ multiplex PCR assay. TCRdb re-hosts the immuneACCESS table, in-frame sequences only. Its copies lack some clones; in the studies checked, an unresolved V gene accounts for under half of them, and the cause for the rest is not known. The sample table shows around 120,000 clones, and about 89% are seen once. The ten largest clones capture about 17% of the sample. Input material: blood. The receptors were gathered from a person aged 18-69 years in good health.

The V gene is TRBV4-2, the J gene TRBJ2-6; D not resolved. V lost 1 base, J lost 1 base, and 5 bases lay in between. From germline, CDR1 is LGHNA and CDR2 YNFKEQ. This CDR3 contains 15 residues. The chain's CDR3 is CASSQATSGANVLTF. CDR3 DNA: TGTGCCAGCAGCCAAGCGACTTCTGGGGCCAACGTCCTGACTTTC.

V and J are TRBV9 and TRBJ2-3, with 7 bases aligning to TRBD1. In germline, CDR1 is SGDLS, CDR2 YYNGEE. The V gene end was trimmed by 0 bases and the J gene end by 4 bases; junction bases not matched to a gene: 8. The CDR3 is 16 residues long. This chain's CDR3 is CASSVARRQGADTQYF. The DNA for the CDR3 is TGTGCCAGCAGCGTAGCCCGGCGGCAGGGGGCAGATACGCAGTATTTT.

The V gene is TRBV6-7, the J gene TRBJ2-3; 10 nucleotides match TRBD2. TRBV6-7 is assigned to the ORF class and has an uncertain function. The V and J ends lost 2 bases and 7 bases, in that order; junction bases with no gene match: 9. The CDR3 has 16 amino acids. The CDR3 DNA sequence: TGTGCCAGCAGTTACCCCGAAGTAGCGGGGGGCCATACGCAGTATTTT. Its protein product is CASSYPEVAGGHTQYF.

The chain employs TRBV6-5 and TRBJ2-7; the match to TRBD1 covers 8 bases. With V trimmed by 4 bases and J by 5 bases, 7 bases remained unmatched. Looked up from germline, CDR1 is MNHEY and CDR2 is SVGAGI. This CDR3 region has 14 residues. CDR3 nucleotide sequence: TGTGCCAGCAGTTTCCGGACAGGGTTGAACGAGCAGTACTTC. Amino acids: CASSFRTGLNEQYF.

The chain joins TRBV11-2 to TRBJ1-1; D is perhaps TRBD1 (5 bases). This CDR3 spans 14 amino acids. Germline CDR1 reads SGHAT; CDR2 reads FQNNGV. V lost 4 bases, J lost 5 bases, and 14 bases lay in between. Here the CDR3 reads CASSSPRQGTEAFF. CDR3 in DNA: TGTGCCAGCAGCTCCCCCCGCCAGGGTACTGAAGCTTTCTTT.

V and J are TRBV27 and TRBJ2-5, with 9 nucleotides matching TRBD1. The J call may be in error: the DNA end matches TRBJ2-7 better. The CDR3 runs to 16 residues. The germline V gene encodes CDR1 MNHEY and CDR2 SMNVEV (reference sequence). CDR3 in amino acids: CASSYALRDRDYEQYF. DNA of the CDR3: TGTGCCAGCAGTTACGCACTCCGGGACAGGGACTACGAGCAGTACTTC.

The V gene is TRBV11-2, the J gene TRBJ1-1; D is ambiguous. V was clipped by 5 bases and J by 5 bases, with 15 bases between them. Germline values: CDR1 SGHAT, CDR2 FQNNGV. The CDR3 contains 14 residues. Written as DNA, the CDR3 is TGTGCCAGCAGCCAAACGGGAGGAGTAACTGAAGCTTTCTTT. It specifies CASSQTGGVTEAFF. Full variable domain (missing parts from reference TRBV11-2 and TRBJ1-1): EAGVAQSPRYKIIEKRQSVAFWCNPISGHATLYWYQQILGQGPKLLIQFQNNGVVDDSQLPKDRFSAERLKGVDSTLKIQPAKLEDSAVYLCASSQTGGVTEAFFGQGTRLTVV.

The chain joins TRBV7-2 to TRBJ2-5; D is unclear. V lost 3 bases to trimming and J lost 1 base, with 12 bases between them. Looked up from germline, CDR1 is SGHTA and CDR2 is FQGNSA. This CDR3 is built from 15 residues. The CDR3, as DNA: TGTGCCAGCAGCTTCTACTCGACACCCCAAGAGACCCAGTACTTC. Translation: CASSFYSTPQETQYF.

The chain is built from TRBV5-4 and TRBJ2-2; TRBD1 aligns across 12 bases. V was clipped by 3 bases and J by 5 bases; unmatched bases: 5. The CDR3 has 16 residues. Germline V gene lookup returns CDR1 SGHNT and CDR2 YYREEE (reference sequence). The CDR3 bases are TGTGCCAGCAGCTCCCGGGACAGGGGGCGAACCGGGGAGCTGTTTTTT. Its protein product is CASSSRDRGRTGELFF.

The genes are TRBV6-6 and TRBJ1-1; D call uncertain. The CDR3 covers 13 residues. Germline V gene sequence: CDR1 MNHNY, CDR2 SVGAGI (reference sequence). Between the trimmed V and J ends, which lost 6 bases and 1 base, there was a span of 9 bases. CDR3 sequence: CASSGVRNTEAFF. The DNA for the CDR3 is TGTGCCAGCAGCGGAGTACGGAACACTGAAGCTTTCTTT.

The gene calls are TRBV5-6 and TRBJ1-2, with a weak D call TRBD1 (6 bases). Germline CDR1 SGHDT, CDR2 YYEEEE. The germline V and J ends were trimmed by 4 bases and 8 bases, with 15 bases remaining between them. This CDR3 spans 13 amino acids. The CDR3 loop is CASSQNRVRGYTF. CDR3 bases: TGTGCCAGCAGCCAAAACAGGGTGCGCGGCTACACCTTC.

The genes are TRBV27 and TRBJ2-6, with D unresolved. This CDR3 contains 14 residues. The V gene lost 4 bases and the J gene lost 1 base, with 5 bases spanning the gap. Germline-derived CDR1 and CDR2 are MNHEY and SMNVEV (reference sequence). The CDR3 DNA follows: TGTGCCAGCAGTTATGGGTCTGGGGCCAACGTCCTGACTTTC. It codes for CASSYGSGANVLTF.

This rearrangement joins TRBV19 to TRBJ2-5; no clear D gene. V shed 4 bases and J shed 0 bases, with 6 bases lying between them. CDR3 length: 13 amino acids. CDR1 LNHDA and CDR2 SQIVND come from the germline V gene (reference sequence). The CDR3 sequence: CASSRDHQETQYF. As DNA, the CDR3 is TGTGCCAGTAGTAGAGACCACCAAGAGACCCAGTACTTC.

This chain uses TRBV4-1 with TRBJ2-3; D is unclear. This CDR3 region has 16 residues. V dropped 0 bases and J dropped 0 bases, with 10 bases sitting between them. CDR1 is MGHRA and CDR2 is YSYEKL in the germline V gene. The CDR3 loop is CASSQEGIFSTDTQYF. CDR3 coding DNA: TGCGCCAGCAGCCAAGAAGGGATATTTAGCACAGATACGCAGTATTTT.

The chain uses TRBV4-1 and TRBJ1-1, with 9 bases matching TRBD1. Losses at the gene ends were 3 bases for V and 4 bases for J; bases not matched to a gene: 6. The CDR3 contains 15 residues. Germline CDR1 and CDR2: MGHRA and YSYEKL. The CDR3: CASSHSTGGSTEAFF. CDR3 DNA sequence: TGCGCCAGCAGCCACTCGACAGGGGGGAGCACTGAAGCTTTCTTT.

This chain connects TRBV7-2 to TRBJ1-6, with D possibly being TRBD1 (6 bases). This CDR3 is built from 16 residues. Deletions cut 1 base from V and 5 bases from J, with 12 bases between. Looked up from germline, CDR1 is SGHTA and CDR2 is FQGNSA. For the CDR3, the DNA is TGTGCCAGCAGCTTAGTGGGGGCGAACAATAATTCACCCCTCCACTTT. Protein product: CASSLVGANNNSPLHF.

DNA of the CDR3: TGTGCCAGCAGCTTTCCAGGGCAGGGCTACACCTTC. Residues: CASSFPGQGYTF. This sequence joins TRBV7-4 and TRBJ1-2; D perhaps matches TRBD1 (5 bases). V lost 3 bases, J lost 8 bases, and 10 bases lay in between. The CDR3 runs 12 residues. Germline V gene sequence: CDR1 SGHVT, CDR2 SQSDAQ.

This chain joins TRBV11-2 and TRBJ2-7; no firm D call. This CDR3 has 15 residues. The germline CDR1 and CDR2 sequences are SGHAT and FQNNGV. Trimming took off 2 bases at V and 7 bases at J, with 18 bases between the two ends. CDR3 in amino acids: CASSLLIAGPSEQYF. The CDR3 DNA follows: TGTGCCAGCAGCTTATTAATCGCCGGGCCGAGTGAGCAGTACTTC.

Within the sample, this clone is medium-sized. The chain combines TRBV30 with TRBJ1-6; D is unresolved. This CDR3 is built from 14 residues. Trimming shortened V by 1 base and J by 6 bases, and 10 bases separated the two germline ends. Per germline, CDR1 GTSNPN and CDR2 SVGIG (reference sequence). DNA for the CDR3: TGTGCCTGGAGTGGGCAGGTTCTTAATTCACCCCTCCACTTT. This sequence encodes CAWSGQVLNSPLHF.

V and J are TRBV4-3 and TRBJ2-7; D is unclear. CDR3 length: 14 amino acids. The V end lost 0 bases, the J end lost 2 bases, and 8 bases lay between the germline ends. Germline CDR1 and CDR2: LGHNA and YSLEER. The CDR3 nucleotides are TGCGCCAGCAGCCAAGATGCTGGTCCCTACGAGCAGTACTTC. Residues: CASSQDAGPYEQYF.

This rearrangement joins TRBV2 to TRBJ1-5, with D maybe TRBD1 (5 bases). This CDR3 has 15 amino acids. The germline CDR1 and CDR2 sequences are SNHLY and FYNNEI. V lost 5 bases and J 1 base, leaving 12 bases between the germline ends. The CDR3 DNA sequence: TGTGCCAGCAGTCGACTCGACAGAAGCAATCAGCCCCAGCATTTT. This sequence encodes CASSRLDRSNQPQHF.

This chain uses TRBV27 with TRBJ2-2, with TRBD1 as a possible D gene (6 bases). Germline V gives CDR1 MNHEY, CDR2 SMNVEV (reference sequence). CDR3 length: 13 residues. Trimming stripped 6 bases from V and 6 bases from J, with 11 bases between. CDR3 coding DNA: TGTGCCAGCAGGATACAGGGAGCCGGGGAGCTGTTTTTT. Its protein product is CASRIQGAGELFF.

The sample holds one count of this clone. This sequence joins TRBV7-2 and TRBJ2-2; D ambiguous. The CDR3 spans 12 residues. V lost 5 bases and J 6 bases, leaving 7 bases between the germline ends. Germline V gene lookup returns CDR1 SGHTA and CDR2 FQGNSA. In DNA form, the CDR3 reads TGTGCCAGCAGCATAGGGTCCGGGGAGCTGTTTTTT. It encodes CASSIGSGELFF. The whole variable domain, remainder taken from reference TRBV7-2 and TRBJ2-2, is GAGVSQSPSNKVTEKGKDVELRCDPISGHTALYWYRQSLGQGLEFLIYFQGNSAPDKSGLPSDRFSAERTGGSVSTLTIQRTQQEDSAVYLCASSIGSGELFFGEGSRLTVL.

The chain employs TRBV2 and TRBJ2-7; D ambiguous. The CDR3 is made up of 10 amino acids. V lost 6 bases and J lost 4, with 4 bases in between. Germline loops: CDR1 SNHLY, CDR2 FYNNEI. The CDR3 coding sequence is TGTGCCAGCAGGGGTTACGAGCAGTACTTC. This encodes CASRGYEQYF.

CDR3 sequence (DNA): TGTGCCAGCAGCTTTGCGAGCTCCTACGAGCAGTACTTC. Encoded protein: CASSFASSYEQYF. V gene TRBV11-2 combines with J gene TRBJ2-7, with D unclear. CDR1 SGHAT and CDR2 FQNNGV come from the germline V gene. Trimming took 3 bases from V and 0 from J, leaving 6 bases between them. The CDR3 totals 13 residues.

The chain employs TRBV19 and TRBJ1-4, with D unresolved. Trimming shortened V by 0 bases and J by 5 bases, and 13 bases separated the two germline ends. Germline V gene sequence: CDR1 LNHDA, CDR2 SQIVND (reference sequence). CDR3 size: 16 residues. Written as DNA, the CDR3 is TGTGCCAGTAGTATAGATCTCTACGGGGTGAATGAAAAACTGTTTTTT. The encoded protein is CASSIDLYGVNEKLFF.

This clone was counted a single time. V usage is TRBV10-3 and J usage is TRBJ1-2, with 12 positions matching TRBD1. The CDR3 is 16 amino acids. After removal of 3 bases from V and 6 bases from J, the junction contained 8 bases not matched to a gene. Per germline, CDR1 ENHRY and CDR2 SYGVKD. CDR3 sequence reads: CAISETGTGGVNGYTF. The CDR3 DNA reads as TGTGCCATCAGTGAAACCGGGACAGGGGGCGTTAATGGCTACACCTTC.

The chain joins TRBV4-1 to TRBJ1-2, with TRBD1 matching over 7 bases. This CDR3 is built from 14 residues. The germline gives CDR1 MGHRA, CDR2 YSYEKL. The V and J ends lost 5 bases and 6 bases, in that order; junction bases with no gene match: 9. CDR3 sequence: CASSILQTGDGYTF. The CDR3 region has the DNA TGCGCCAGCAGCATATTACAAACAGGGGATGGCTACACCTTC.